This T cell receptor (beta chain) was profiled in a study of T-cell reconstitution after alpha-beta-depleted transplantation in children. Findings of the study overall: Several patients had high TCRbeta diversity at day 60; it came from surviving recipient T cells and thymic progenitors. Newly produced T cells mostly provided counts and TCRbeta diversity after one year, as hyperexpanded clones declined. After transplant, at about two months, alpha-beta T cells were reportedly derived from several hundred expanded graft clones.

This clonotype has more than one count but fewer than ten. What it binds is unknown. This CDR3 contains 13 residues. Molecular barcoding with unique molecular identifiers was used for the TCRbeta library. TCRdb reanalysed the PCR reads using MiXCR and keeps one entry per CDR3 protein. Of tens of thousands of distinct CDR3 sequences listed, approximately 6% are singletons. The sequenced sample was PBMCs, mostly from graft donor cells, obtained 60 days after TCRalphabeta/CD19-depleted stem cell transplant. V usage is TRBV21-1 and J usage is TRBJ2-7; TRBD1 is taken as the D call from the table, unchecked against the DNA. TRBV21-1 is a pseudogene locus. The sequence came from a female patient aged 2-9 years who had a stem cell transplant for aplastic anemia, so the T cells may come from the graft donor. This CDR3 reads CASSVRDSYEQYF. The DNA for the CDR3 is TGTGCCAGCAGCGTCCGGGACAGCTACGAGCAGTACTTC.